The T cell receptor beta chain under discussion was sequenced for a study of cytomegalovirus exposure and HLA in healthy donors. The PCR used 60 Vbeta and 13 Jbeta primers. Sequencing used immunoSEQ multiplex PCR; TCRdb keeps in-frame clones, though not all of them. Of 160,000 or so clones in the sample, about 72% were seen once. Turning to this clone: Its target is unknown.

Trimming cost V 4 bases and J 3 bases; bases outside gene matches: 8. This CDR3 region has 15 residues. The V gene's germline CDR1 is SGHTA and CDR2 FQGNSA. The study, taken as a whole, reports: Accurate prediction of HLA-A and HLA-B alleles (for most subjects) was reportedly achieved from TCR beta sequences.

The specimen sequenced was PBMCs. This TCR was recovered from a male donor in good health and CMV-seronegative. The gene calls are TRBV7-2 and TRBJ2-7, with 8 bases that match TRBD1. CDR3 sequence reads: CASSSSTGVHYEQYF. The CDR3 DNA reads TGTGCCAGCAGCTCATCGACAGGGGTTCACTACGAGCAGTACTTC.